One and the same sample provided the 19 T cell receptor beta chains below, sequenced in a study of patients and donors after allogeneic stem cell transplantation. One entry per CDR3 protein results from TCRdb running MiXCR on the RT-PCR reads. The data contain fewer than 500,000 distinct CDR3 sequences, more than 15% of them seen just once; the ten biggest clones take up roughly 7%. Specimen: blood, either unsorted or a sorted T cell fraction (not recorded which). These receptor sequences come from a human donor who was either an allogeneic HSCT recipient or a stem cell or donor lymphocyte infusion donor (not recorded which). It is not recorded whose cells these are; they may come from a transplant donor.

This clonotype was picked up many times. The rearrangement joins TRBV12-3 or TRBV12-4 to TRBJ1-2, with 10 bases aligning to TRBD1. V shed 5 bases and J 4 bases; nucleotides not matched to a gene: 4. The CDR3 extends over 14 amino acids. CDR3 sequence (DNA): TGTGCCAGCAGTAACGGACAGGGGGTCTATGGCTACACCTTC. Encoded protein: CASSNGQGVYGYTF.

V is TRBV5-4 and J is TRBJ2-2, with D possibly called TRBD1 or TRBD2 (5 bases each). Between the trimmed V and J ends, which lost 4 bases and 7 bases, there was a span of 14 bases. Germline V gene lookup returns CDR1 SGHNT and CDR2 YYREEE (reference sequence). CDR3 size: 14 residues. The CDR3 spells CASSRMGDGGELFF. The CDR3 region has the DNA TGTGCCAGCAGCAGAATGGGGGATGGCGGGGAGCTGTTTTTT.

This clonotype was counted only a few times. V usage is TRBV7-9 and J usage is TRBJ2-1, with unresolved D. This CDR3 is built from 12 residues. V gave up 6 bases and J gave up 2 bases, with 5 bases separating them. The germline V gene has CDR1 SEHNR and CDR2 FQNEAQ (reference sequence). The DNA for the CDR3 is TGTGCCAGCAGAGACCCCTACAATGAGCAGTTCTTC. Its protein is CASRDPYNEQFF.

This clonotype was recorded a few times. CDR3 sequence reads: CASSQARWGTGRSPEAFF. The CDR3 coding sequence is TGCGCCAGCAGCCAAGCCCGGTGGGGGACAGGGCGCTCCCCTGAAGCTTTCTTT. This chain joins TRBV4-3 and TRBJ1-1, with TRBD1 matching 9 bases. CDR3 length equals 18 residues. Trimming took 1 base from V and 6 from J; bases not matched to a gene: 15. CDR1 and CDR2 from the germline V gene are LGHNA and YSLEER.

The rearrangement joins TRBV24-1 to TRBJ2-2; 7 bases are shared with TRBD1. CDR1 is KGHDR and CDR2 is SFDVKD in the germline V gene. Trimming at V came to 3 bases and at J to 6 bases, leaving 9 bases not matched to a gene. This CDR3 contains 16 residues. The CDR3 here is CATSDPWTGSPGELFF. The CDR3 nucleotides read TGTGCCACCAGTGATCCTTGGACAGGTTCCCCCGGGGAGCTGTTTTTT.

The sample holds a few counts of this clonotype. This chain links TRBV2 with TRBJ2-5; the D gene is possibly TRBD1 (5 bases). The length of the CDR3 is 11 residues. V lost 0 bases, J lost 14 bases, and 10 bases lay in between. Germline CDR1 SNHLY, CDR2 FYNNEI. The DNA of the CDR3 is TGTGCCAGCAGTGAAGCTTCAAGGGGATACTTC. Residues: CASSEASRGYF.

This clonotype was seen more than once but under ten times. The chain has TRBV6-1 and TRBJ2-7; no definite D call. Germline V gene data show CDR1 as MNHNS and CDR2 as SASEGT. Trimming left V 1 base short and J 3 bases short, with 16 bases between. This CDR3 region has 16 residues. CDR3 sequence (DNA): TGTGCCAGCAGTGAAGAGTATACCGGGTCTTTCTACGAGCAGTACTTC. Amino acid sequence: CASSEEYTGSFYEQYF.

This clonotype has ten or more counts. CDR3 nucleotide sequence: TGTGCCAGCAGTTACCGGCTAGCGCTGAATGAGCAGTTCTTC. Encoded protein: CASSYRLALNEQFF. V and J are TRBV6-5 and TRBJ2-1; possibly TRBD2 for D (6 bases). V was cut by 2 bases and J by 7 bases, with 12 bases left in between. This CDR3 comprises 14 residues. CDR1 is MNHEY and CDR2 is SVGAGI in the germline V gene.

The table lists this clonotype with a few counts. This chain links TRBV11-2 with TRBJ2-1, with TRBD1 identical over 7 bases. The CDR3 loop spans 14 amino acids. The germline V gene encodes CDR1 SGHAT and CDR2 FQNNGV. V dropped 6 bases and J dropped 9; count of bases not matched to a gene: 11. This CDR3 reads CASRLLKQGPEQFF. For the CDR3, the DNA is TGTGCCAGCAGACTATTGAAACAGGGGCCTGAGCAGTTCTTC.

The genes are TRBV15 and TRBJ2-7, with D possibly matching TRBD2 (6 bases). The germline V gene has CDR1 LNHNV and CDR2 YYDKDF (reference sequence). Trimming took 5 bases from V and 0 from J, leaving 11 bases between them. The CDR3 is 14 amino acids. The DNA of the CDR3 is TGTGCCACCAGCGGAGGGGATTCCTCCTACGAGCAGTACTTC. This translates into CATSGGDSSYEQYF.

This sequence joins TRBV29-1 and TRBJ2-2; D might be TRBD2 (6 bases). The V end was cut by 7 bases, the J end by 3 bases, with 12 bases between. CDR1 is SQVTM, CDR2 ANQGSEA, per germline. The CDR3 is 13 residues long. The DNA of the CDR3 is TGCAGCGCCACAGGACTATACACCGGGGAGCTGTTTTTT. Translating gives CSATGLYTGELFF.

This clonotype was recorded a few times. Written as DNA, the CDR3 is TGTGCCTGGAGGGGAGGAAACACCGGGGAGCTGTTTTTT. Translated: CAWRGGNTGELFF. V gene TRBV30 combines with J gene TRBJ2-2; D possibly corresponds to TRBD2 (6 bases). The V gene lost 3 bases and the J gene lost 2 bases, with 7 bases spanning the gap. CDR3 length: 13 amino acids. Germline CDR1 GTSNPN, CDR2 SVGIG (reference sequence).

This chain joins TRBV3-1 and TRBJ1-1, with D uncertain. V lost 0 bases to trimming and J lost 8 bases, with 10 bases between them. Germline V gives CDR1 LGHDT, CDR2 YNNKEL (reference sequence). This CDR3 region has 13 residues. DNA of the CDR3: TGTGCCAGCAGCCAAGACGAAGCCGCAGAAGCTTTCTTT. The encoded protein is CASSQDEAAEAFF.

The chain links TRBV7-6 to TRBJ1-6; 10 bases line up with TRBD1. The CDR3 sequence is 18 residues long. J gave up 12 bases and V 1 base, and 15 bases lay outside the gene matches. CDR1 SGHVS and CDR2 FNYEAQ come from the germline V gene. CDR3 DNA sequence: TGTGCCAGCAGCTTAGAGTTCAGGACAGGGGGTTTTATGAAACCCCTCCACTTT. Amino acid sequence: CASSLEFRTGGFMKPLHF. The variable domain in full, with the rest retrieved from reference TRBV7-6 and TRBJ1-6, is GAGVSQSPRYKVTKRGQDVALRCDPISGHVSLYWYRQALGQGPEFLTYFNYEAQQDKSGLPNDRFSAERPEGSISTLTIQRTEQRDSAMYRCASSLEFRTGGFMKPLHFGNGTRLTVT.

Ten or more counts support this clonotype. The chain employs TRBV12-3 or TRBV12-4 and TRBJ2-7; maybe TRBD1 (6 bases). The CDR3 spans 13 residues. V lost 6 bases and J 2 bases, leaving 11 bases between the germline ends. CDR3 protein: CASSAGVPYEQYF. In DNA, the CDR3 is TGTGCCAGCAGCGCAGGGGTCCCCTACGAGCAGTACTTC.

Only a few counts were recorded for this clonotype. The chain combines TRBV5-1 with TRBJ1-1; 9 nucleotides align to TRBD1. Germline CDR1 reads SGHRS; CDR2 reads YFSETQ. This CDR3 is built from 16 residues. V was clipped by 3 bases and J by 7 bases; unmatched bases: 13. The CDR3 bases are TGCGCCAGCAGCTCCCGGGACAGGGTCCCCAGGGGTGAAGCTTTCTTT. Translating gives CASSSRDRVPRGEAFF.

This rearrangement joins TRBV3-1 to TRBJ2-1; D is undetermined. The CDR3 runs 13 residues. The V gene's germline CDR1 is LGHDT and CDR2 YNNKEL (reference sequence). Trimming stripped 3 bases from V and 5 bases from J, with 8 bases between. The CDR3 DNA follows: TGTGCCAGCAGCCAGCGGCGGAACAATGAGCAGTTCTTC. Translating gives CASSQRRNNEQFF.

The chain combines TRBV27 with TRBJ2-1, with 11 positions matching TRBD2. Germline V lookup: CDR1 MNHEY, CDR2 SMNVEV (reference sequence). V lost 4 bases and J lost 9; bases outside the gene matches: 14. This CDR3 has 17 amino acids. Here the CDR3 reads CASSSPTSGVPWGEQFF. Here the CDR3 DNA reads TGTGCCAGCAGTTCTCCGACTAGCGGGGTCCCTTGGGGTGAGCAGTTCTTC.

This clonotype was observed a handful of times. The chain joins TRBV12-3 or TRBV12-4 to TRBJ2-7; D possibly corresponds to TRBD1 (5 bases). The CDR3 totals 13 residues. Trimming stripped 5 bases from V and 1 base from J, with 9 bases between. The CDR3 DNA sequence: TGTGCCAGCAGTGGACACTATTCCTACGAGCAGTACTTC. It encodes CASSGHYSYEQYF.